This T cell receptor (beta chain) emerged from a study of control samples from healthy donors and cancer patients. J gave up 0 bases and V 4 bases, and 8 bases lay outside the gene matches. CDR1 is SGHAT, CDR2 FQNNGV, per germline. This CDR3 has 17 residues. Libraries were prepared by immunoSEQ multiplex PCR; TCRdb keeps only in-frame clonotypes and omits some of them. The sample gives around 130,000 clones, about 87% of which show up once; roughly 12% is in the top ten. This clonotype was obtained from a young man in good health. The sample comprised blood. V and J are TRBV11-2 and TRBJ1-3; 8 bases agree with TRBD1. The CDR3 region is CASSSNTGGTSGNTIYF. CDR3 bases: TGTGCCAGCAGCTCTAATACAGGGGGGACCTCTGGAAACACCATATATTTT.